This T cell receptor beta chain was identified during a study of graft-versus-host responses after intestinal transplantation. Looking at the study overall: Transplants were multivisceral, liver-intestinal, or isolated intestinal. Every one of the recipients received anti-thymocyte globulin induction and afterwards took tacrolimus and steroids for about 3 years. Study-wide points: Recipient-marrow GvH clones were detected, some having first appeared in ileum or blood. Within the allografts of patients who had graft-donor T cell macrochimerism, graft-versus-host to host-versus-graft clonal ratios were high.

A note on this clone: The antigen is undetermined.

Clones were sequenced by immunoSEQ multiplex PCR, and TCRdb holds only the in-frame ones, with some missing. This table has roughly 14,000 clones, 74% appearing once. Processing was applied to graft tissue in order to liberate intraepithelial and lamina propria lymphocytes. The germline V gene has CDR1 KGHSH and CDR2 LQKENI. There are 14 residues in the CDR3. V lost 3 bases, J lost 4 bases, and 12 bases lay in between. The chain joins TRBV18 to TRBJ2-5, with TRBD1 as a possible D gene (7 bases). Sequenced here: ileum tissue, sampled 14 days after transplant. The clonotype was recovered from a human patient who received an intestinal transplant, so some T cells may come from the graft donor. The CDR3 loop reads CASSPYRGGETQYF. DNA for the CDR3: TGTGCCAGCTCACCCTACAGGGGAGGAGAGACCCAGTACTTC.